Below, 20 T cell receptor beta chains from the same sample are listed, as sequenced in a study of CD8 T cells in Susac syndrome. Random hexamers were used to reverse transcribe roughly 0.45 to 1 ug of RNA. One entry per CDR3 protein, called by TCRdb with MiXCR from the immunoSEQ multiplex PCR reads. This repertoire shows 200,000 or so distinct CDR3 sequences, around 95% found once; its top ten account for 0.098%. Sequenced material: CD4+ T cells from PBMCs. The receptor source for this set is a human donor with Susac syndrome.

V usage is TRBV12-3 or TRBV12-4 and J usage is TRBJ2-5, with 10 positions matching TRBD2. The CDR3 is 16 residues long. J was trimmed by 2 bases and V by 3 bases; bases with no gene match: 6. The chain's CDR3 is CASSLTLAGAQETQYF. CDR3 coding DNA: TGTGCCAGCAGTTTGACTCTAGCGGGGGCGCAAGAGACCCAGTACTTC.

The chain links TRBV29-1 to TRBJ2-1, with a possible D match to TRBD1 (6 bases). V lost 6 bases to trimming and J lost 0 bases, with 9 bases between them. The CDR3 extends over 13 amino acids. CDR1 and CDR2 from the germline V gene are SQVTM and ANQGSEA. CDR3 DNA: TGCAGCGTGGCAGGGGTCTCCTACAATGAGCAGTTCTTC. Translating it yields CSVAGVSYNEQFF.

The chain carries TRBV12-3 or TRBV12-4 and TRBJ1-5, with 8 nucleotides matching TRBD1. This CDR3 region has 13 residues. Losses at the gene ends were 8 bases for V and 7 bases for J; bases not matched to a gene: 7. This chain's CDR3 is CASGLQGGQPQHF. In nucleotides, the CDR3 is TGTGCCAGCGGATTACAGGGGGGCCAGCCCCAGCATTTT.

The CDR3 bases are TGTGCCAGCGCGATACATGGGGTGGGCTACGAGCAGTACTTC. Residues: CASAIHGVGYEQYF. The V and J genes are TRBV5-4 and TRBJ2-7; D not certain. V was shortened by 7 bases and J by 3 bases, with 17 bases between the two germline ends. CDR1 is SGHNT and CDR2 is YYREEE in the germline V gene (reference sequence). The CDR3 has 14 residues.

The V gene is TRBV20-1, the J gene TRBJ2-5; a possible D gene is TRBD2 (5 bases). This CDR3 region has 14 residues. Germline CDR1 DFQATT, CDR2 SNEGSKA (reference sequence). V dropped 5 bases and J dropped 1 base, with 14 bases sitting between them. The CDR3 DNA follows: TGCAGTGCTTCCCCCCTAGCTGTCCAAGAGACCCAGTACTTC. Its protein product is CSASPLAVQETQYF.

The genes are TRBV30 and TRBJ1-5; tentatively, D is TRBD1 (6 bases). The V end was cut by 3 bases, the J end by 7 bases, with 16 bases between. CDR1 GTSNPN and CDR2 SVGIG come from the germline V gene (reference sequence). This CDR3 is 14 amino acids long. The CDR3 here is CAWSRGEFGQPQHF. The CDR3, as DNA: TGTGCCTGGAGCAGGGGCGAATTTGGCCAGCCCCAGCATTTT.

Concerning this clonotype itself: Compared with germline, one end of the junction differs, possibly owing to a read error. The V call is TRBV29-1, the J call TRBJ1-3; D call uncertain. This CDR3 spans 15 amino acids. The germline CDR1 and CDR2 sequences are SQVTM and ANQGSEA. The CDR3, as DNA: TGCAGCGTTCTGGGGAGTACCGACTCTGGAAACACCACATATTTT. Amino acids: CSVLGSTDSGNTTYF.

The rearrangement links TRBV29-1 to TRBJ2-5; either TRBD1 or TRBD2 may fit D (5 bases each). CDR1 SQVTM and CDR2 ANQGSEA come from the germline V gene. The CDR3 spans 15 residues. Trimming took off 0 bases at V and 4 bases at J, with 15 bases between the two ends. The CDR3 region is CSVEDSLRGAETQYF. The CDR3 nucleotides are TGCAGCGTTGAAGACTCCCTTCGGGGCGCAGAGACCCAGTACTTC. Looking up the rest from reference TRBV29-1 and TRBJ2-5 gives the full variable domain: SAVISQKPSRDICQRGTSLTIQCQVDSQVTMMFWYRQQPGQSLTLIATANQGSEATYESGFVIDKFPISRPNLTFSTLTVSNMSPEDSSIYLCSVEDSLRGAETQYFGPGTRLLVL.

DNA of the CDR3: TGTGCCTGGAGTGTATCGACAGGGGTAAATCAGCCCCAGCATTTT. It specifies CAWSVSTGVNQPQHF. J is TRBJ1-5 and V is TRBV30; 8 bases map to TRBD1. Losses at the gene ends were 0 bases for V and 4 bases for J; bases not matched to a gene: 5. The CDR3 is 15 residues long. Germline CDR1 GTSNPN, CDR2 SVGIG (reference sequence). Supplemented by reference TRBV30 and TRBJ1-5, the full variable domain reads SQTIHQWPATLVQPVGSPLSLECTVEGTSNPNLYWYRQAAGRGLQLLFYSVGIGQISSEVPQNLSASRPQDRQFILSSKKLLLSDSGFYLCAWSVSTGVNQPQHFGDGTRLSIL.

The chain combines TRBV20-1 with TRBJ2-2; D may be TRBD2 (6 bases). Germline values: CDR1 DFQATT, CDR2 SNEGSKA (reference sequence). V was trimmed by 5 bases and J by 2 bases, leaving 15 bases between them. This CDR3 region has 15 residues. CDR3 region: CSAFSAGLNTGELFF. The CDR3 DNA is TGCAGTGCTTTCTCGGCAGGACTAAACACCGGGGAGCTGTTTTTT.

The chain recombines TRBV12-3 or TRBV12-4 with TRBJ2-6; a possible D gene is TRBD1 (6 bases). The CDR3 has 14 amino acids. Trimming removed 6 bases at V and 3 bases at J, with 9 bases between. Here the CDR3 reads CASRKGVGANVLTF. The CDR3 DNA sequence: TGTGCCAGCAGAAAGGGGGTTGGGGCCAACGTCCTGACTTTC.

This chain connects TRBV5-1 to TRBJ2-7, with D perhaps matching TRBD1 or TRBD2 (5 bases each). Germline V gene sequence: CDR1 SGHRS, CDR2 YFSETQ. V was clipped by 1 base and J by 0 bases, with 11 bases between them. The CDR3 runs to 15 residues. The CDR3 DNA is TGCGCCAGCAGCTTGAGGGACGGAGGCTCCTACGAGCAGTACTTC. It encodes CASSLRDGGSYEQYF.

The chain uses TRBV4-1 and TRBJ2-1; D might be TRBD2 (6 bases). The CDR3 covers 15 residues. CDR1 and CDR2 from the germline V gene are MGHRA and YSYEKL. V shed 4 bases and J shed 4 bases, with 14 bases lying between them. The DNA of the CDR3 is TGCGCCAGCAGCCGCTTAGCGGCCCTTTACAATGAGCAGTTCTTC. It encodes CASSRLAALYNEQFF.

The rearrangement uses TRBV9 and TRBJ2-3, with 7 bases lining up with TRBD1. The V segment lost 4 bases and the J segment 0 bases; nucleotides outside the gene matches: 8. Germline CDR1 SGDLS, CDR2 YYNGEE. CDR3 length: 16 residues. Written as DNA, the CDR3 is TGTGCCAGCAGCCCAACAGGGGCGACGAGCACAGATACGCAGTATTTT. It yields the protein CASSPTGATSTDTQYF. The whole variable domain, remainder taken from reference TRBV9 and TRBJ2-3, is DSGVTQTPKHLITATGQRVTLRCSPRSGDLSVYWYQQSLDQGLQFLIQYYNGEERAKGNILERFSAQQFPDLHSELNLSSLELGDSALYFCASSPTGATSTDTQYFGPGTRLTVL.

The chain carries TRBV12-3 or TRBV12-4 and TRBJ1-2; no clear D gene. The length of the CDR3 is 10 residues. V lost 8 bases and J lost 8, with 9 bases in between. DNA of the CDR3: TGTGCCAGCTCGGGCCCCGGCTACACCTTC. Amino acid sequence: CASSGPGYTF.

The gene calls are TRBV2 and TRBJ1-2, with D uncertain. The ends were cut back, 3 bases at V and 1 base at J, with 9 bases in the middle. The CDR3 length is 14 residues. Per germline, CDR1 SNHLY and CDR2 FYNNEI. The CDR3 loop is CASSDSSINYGYTF. The CDR3 DNA follows: TGTGCCAGCAGTGACAGTTCCATTAACTATGGCTACACCTTC. Looking up the rest from reference TRBV2 and TRBJ1-2 gives the full variable domain: EPEVTQTPSHQVTQMGQEVILRCVPISNHLYFYWYRQILGQKVEFLVSFYNNEISEKSEIFDDQFSVERPDGSNFTLKIRSTKLEDSAMYFCASSDSSINYGYTFGSGTRLTVV.

V and J are TRBV28 and TRBJ1-5; D gene uncertain. The CDR3 spans 14 residues. Germline V CDR1 and CDR2: MDHEN, SYDVKM. V was clipped by 3 bases and J by 5 bases, with 11 bases between them. CDR3 DNA sequence: TGTGCCAGCAGTTTTCGGCCCTTCGATCAGCCCCAGCATTTT. Translation: CASSFRPFDQPQHF.

The chain recombines TRBV6-2 or TRBV6-3 with TRBJ1-5, with a weak D call TRBD1 (5 bases). CDR3 length: 16 amino acids. CDR1 and CDR2 (germline): MNHEY, SVGEGT. The V gene lost 4 bases and the J gene lost 3 bases, with 16 bases spanning the gap. CDR3 sequence reads: CASSSLRGRTNQPQHF. The DNA for the CDR3 is TGTGCCAGCAGTTCACTAAGGGGTCGAACCAATCAGCCCCAGCATTTT.

The gene calls are TRBV20-1 and TRBJ2-7; D unclear. Germline CDR1 DFQATT, CDR2 SNEGSKA (reference sequence). Trimming removed 1 base at V and 2 bases at J, with 18 bases between. The CDR3 contains 16 residues. CDR3 sequence (DNA): TGCAGTGCTAGAGCCGGCGATGGCGCCGCTACCTACGAGCAGTACTTC. Translated: CSARAGDGAATYEQYF.

The rearrangement uses TRBV20-1 and TRBJ2-1; the match to TRBD2 covers 10 bases. V shed 6 bases, J shed 8 bases, and the junction held 16 bases outside the gene matches. Germline-derived CDR1 and CDR2 are DFQATT and SNEGSKA (reference sequence). The CDR3 covers 16 residues. In DNA, the CDR3 is TGCAGTGCCCAACCCCTCACTAGCGGGGCGTCTCATGAGCAGTTCTTC. This gives the protein CSAQPLTSGASHEQFF.